This TCR beta chain was recovered during a study of cytomegalovirus exposure and HLA in healthy donors. Study-level information: Earlier results showed approximately 110 million unique TCR beta sequences derived from some 190 million T cells. HLA-typed donors contributed 65 million to 85 million unique TCRs, which were held in an early data release. Membership in the Caucasian-associated ancestry cluster was found for about four fifths of 398 genotyped donors.

Study-wide results and limits: Certain sequence variants were highly shared and formed a cluster, and this cluster was likely a sequencing artifact.

Primers for the PCR totalled 60 Vbeta and 13 Jbeta. Profiled with immunoSEQ multiplex PCR; TCRdb holds only in-frame clones, not every one. The repertoire holds some 81,000 clones, with 72% as singletons. CDR1 is SGHRS and CDR2 is YFSETQ in the germline V gene. The CDR3 sequence is 16 residues long. Losses at the gene ends were 0 bases for V and 8 bases for J; bases not matched to a gene: 7. This clone was found a few times. Antigen unknown. The sequenced sample was PBMCs. This TCR was recovered from a woman aged 40 to 55 in good health and CMV-seropositive. This chain connects TRBV5-1 to TRBJ2-1; 11 nucleotides align to TRBD1. This CDR3 reads CASSLGDGTGGDEQFF. DNA for the CDR3: TGCGCCAGCAGCTTGGGGGACGGGACAGGGGGAGATGAGCAGTTCTTC.